Each of the 31 T cell receptor beta chains below was sequenced from the same sample in a study of blood T cell repertoires in COVID-19. Sequencing used immunoSEQ multiplex PCR; TCRdb keeps in-frame clones, though not all of them. The data show a few hundred thousand clones, roughly 85% seen once. Sequenced input: PBMCs or T cells enriched from blood (not recorded which). The receptors originated from a woman in her 50s who had recovered from COVID-19.

The chain combines TRBV6-5 with TRBJ2-3; D may be TRBD2 (5 bases). This CDR3 has 12 amino acids. Germline CDR1 is MNHEY and CDR2 is SVGAGI. V was cut by 2 bases and J by 8 bases, with 8 bases left in between. CDR3 DNA sequence: TGTGCCAGCAGTTACGCACGGGGTACGCAGTATTTT. Amino acids: CASSYARGTQYF.

CDR3 in DNA: TGTGCCAGCAGCTTGAGAGGGACTAGCACCAAAACAGATACGCAGTATTTT. Its protein is CASSLRGTSTKTDTQYF. The rearrangement joins TRBV5-5 to TRBJ2-3, with TRBD2 matching 9 bases. J gave up 3 bases and V 1 base, and 9 bases lay outside the gene matches. The germline V gene encodes CDR1 SGHKS and CDR2 YYEKEE (reference sequence). The CDR3 totals 17 residues.

The chain employs TRBV29-1 and TRBJ2-7, with D perhaps TRBD2 (6 bases). This CDR3 comprises 14 residues. Trimming took 4 bases from V and 2 from J, leaving 15 bases between them. The germline CDR1 and CDR2 sequences are SQVTM and ANQGSEA. CDR3 sequence: CSVVGGGKPYEQYF. As DNA, the CDR3 is TGCAGCGTTGTGGGCGGAGGGAAGCCCTACGAGCAGTACTTC.

The chain has TRBV4-2 and TRBJ2-1; 8 positions agree with TRBD2. V shed 4 bases, J shed 4 bases, and the junction held 9 bases outside the gene matches. The germline CDR1 and CDR2 sequences are LGHNA and YNFKEQ. The CDR3 spans 16 residues. In nucleotides, the CDR3 is TGTGCCAGCAGCCCTCGTCTAGCGGGTCGTTACAATGAGCAGTTCTTC. As protein: CASSPRLAGRYNEQFF.

This chain links TRBV5-4 with TRBJ2-3; 9 nucleotides match TRBD1. V dropped 4 bases and J dropped 0; count of bases not matched to a gene: 15. The germline V gene encodes CDR1 SGHNT and CDR2 YYREEE (reference sequence). The CDR3 length is 19 residues. The CDR3 region is CASSPPTGTGFSSTDTQYF. CDR3 coding DNA: TGTGCCAGCAGCCCACCGACCGGGACAGGGTTCTCTAGCACAGATACGCAGTATTTT.

The chain is built from TRBV2 and TRBJ1-2; 7 bases match TRBD1. The CDR3 contains 13 residues. J gave up 7 bases and V 4 bases, and 6 bases lay outside the gene matches. Germline-derived CDR1 and CDR2 are SNHLY and FYNNEI. In nucleotides, the CDR3 is TGTGCCAGCAGTGTGGCAGGGGGAAGTGGCTACACCTTC. Translated: CASSVAGGSGYTF. The full variable domain, rest sourced from reference TRBV2 and TRBJ1-2, is EPEVTQTPSHQVTQMGQEVILRCVPISNHLYFYWYRQILGQKVEFLVSFYNNEISEKSEIFDDQFSVERPDGSNFTLKIRSTKLEDSAMYFCASSVAGGSGYTFGSGTRLTVV.

The gene calls are TRBV28 and TRBJ1-1; TRBD1 is a possible D gene (6 bases). Germline CDR1 reads MDHEN; CDR2 reads SYDVKM. Trimming took 5 bases from V and 0 from J, leaving 16 bases between them. This CDR3 has 16 residues. Here the CDR3 DNA reads TGTGCCAGCAGTGGGCCTGGACAGATCATGAACACTGAAGCTTTCTTT. As protein: CASSGPGQIMNTEAFF. The whole variable domain, filled in from reference TRBV28 and TRBJ1-1, reads DVKVTQSSRYLVKRTGEKVFLECVQDMDHENMFWYRQDPGLGLRLIYFSYDVKMKEKGDIPEGYSVSREKKERFSLILESASTNQTSMYLCASSGPGQIMNTEAFFGQGTRLTVV.

This chain links TRBV30 with TRBJ1-1; D is unclear. Trimming cost V 1 base and J 2 bases, with 11 bases left between them. CDR1 GTSNPN and CDR2 SVGIG come from the germline V gene (reference sequence). The CDR3 extends over 14 amino acids. This chain's CDR3 is CAWSAPYLNTEAFF. The CDR3 DNA reads TGTGCCTGGAGTGCCCCCTACCTAAACACTGAAGCTTTCTTT. The whole variable domain, remainder taken from reference TRBV30 and TRBJ1-1, is SQTIHQWPATLVQPVGSPLSLECTVEGTSNPNLYWYRQAAGRGLQLLFYSVGIGQISSEVPQNLSASRPQDRQFILSSKKLLLSDSGFYLCAWSAPYLNTEAFFGQGTRLTVV.

The rearrangement uses TRBV11-2 and TRBJ2-7, with 10 bases lining up with TRBD2. J was trimmed by 7 bases and V by 3 bases; bases with no gene match: 9. The CDR3 contains 15 residues. CDR1 is SGHAT, CDR2 FQNNGV, per germline. CDR3 nucleotides: TGTGCCAGCAGCTTCGCCGGGACTAGCGTTGGGGAGCAGTACTTC. Translating gives CASSFAGTSVGEQYF.

The rearrangement uses TRBV10-3 and TRBJ2-3, with D possibly TRBD1 on 6 matching bases. V dropped 0 bases and J dropped 4 bases, with 14 bases sitting between them. The germline gives CDR1 ENHRY, CDR2 SYGVKD. CDR3 length equals 16 residues. The CDR3 protein is CAISESPPGVADTQYF. CDR3 bases: TGTGCCATCAGTGAGTCCCCGCCAGGGGTGGCAGATACGCAGTATTTT.

V usage is TRBV28 and J usage is TRBJ1-1; D unresolved. This CDR3 has 12 amino acids. Trimming removed 7 bases from V and 2 bases from J, with 8 bases in between. Per the germline V gene, CDR1 is MDHEN and CDR2 is SYDVKM. DNA of the CDR3: TGTGCCAGCACCTACGGTAACACTGAAGCTTTCTTT. Protein: CASTYGNTEAFF.

The chain employs TRBV13 and TRBJ2-3; 11 bases match TRBD2. With V trimmed by 0 bases and J by 6 bases, 8 bases remained unmatched. The CDR3 length is 17 residues. Per the germline V gene, CDR1 is PRHDT and CDR2 is FYEKMQ (reference sequence). CDR3 coding DNA: TGTGCCAGCAGCTTAGGACTAGCGGGAGCGGGAGGTGATACGCAGTATTTT. It yields the protein CASSLGLAGAGGDTQYF.

The chain uses TRBV5-6 and TRBJ2-7; D is uncertain. The length of the CDR3 is 13 residues. Germline V CDR1 and CDR2: SGHDT, YYEEEE. V lost 0 bases and J lost 0, with 4 bases in between. CDR3 nucleotide sequence: TGTGCCAGCAGCTTGGACACCTCCTACGAGCAGTACTTC. It codes for CASSLDTSYEQYF. Based on the CDR3 plus reference TRBV5-6 and TRBJ2-7, the full variable domain is DAGVTQSPTHLIKTRGQQVTLRCSPKSGHDTVSWYQQALGQGPQFIFQYYEEEERQRGNFPDRFSGHQFPNYSSELNVNALLLGDSALYLCASSLDTSYEQYFGPGTRLTVT.

The rearrangement links TRBV27 to TRBJ2-1, with 14 bases lining up with TRBD2. J lost 2 bases, V lost 5 bases, and 8 bases had no gene match. The CDR3 contains 18 residues. CDR1 and CDR2 (germline): MNHEY, SMNVEV (reference sequence). The CDR3 bases are TGTGCCAGCAGTGGACTAGCGGGAGGCGTCTTACCCTACAATGAGCAGTTCTTC. This codes for CASSGLAGGVLPYNEQFF.

CDR3 bases: TGTGCCAGCAGTTTTTCCTTTGATAATTCACCCCTCCACTTT. Protein: CASSFSFDNSPLHF. The gene calls are TRBV27 and TRBJ1-6; D uncertain. There are 14 residues in the CDR3. Trimming left V 3 bases short and J 5 bases short, with 8 bases between. Germline values: CDR1 MNHEY, CDR2 SMNVEV (reference sequence).

The chain joins TRBV20-1 to TRBJ2-7; the D gene is possibly TRBD2 (5 bases). This CDR3 is 11 amino acids long. The germline CDR1 and CDR2 sequences are DFQATT and SNEGSKA (reference sequence). Trimming shortened V by 3 bases and J by 7 bases, and 10 bases separated the two germline ends. CDR3 region: CSASHSEEQYF. The CDR3 coding sequence is TGCAGTGCTAGCCATAGCGAGGAGCAGTACTTC.

CDR3 nucleotide sequence: TGTGCCAGCAGCCAAGGGTTCAGATCTTCCTATAATTCACCCCTCCACTTT. Its translation is CASSQGFRSSYNSPLHF. This chain uses TRBV3-1 (or the pseudogene TRBV3-2) with TRBJ1-6; D is ambiguous. The germline V gene encodes CDR1 LGHDT and CDR2 YNNKEL (reference sequence). V lost 1 base and J lost 1, with 11 bases in between. This CDR3 has 17 amino acids.

This clone showed up just once. The V gene is TRBV5-6, the J gene TRBJ2-7; maybe TRBD2 (5 bases). The CDR3 is 16 amino acids. CDR1 is SGHDT and CDR2 is YYEEEE in the germline V gene. Trimming stripped 0 bases from V and 0 bases from J, with 13 bases between. The CDR3 protein is CASSLAPGSNSYEQYF. The DNA for the CDR3 is TGTGCCAGCAGCTTGGCCCCGGGGTCGAACTCCTACGAGCAGTACTTC.

The J gene is TRBJ2-1, the V gene TRBV9, with D tentatively TRBD1 (7 bases). The ends were cut back, 0 bases at V and 4 bases at J, with 14 bases in the middle. The germline V gene encodes CDR1 SGDLS and CDR2 YYNGEE. CDR3 size: 16 residues. The chain's CDR3 is CASSVGGGGAYNEQFF. CDR3 DNA sequence: TGTGCCAGCAGCGTAGGAGGGGGCGGGGCGTACAATGAGCAGTTCTTC.

V is TRBV2 and J is TRBJ1-4, with a weak D call TRBD1 (6 bases). Per germline, CDR1 SNHLY and CDR2 FYNNEI. Trimming removed 6 bases at V and 7 bases at J, with 9 bases between. CDR3 length: 12 amino acids. CDR3 DNA: TGTGCCAGCAGCGGGGACATTGAAAAACTGTTTTTT. It yields the protein CASSGDIEKLFF.

This clone has a handful of counts. This chain connects TRBV28 to TRBJ2-7; D not resolved. Germline V gene sequence: CDR1 MDHEN, CDR2 SYDVKM. This CDR3 comprises 10 residues. Trimming cost V 10 bases and J 5 bases, with 9 bases left between them. In DNA form, the CDR3 reads TGTGCCACCTCAACACACGAGCAGTACTTC. Its protein is CATSTHEQYF.

At least ten counts were recorded for this clone. J is TRBJ2-7 and V is TRBV23-1, with 8 bases fitting TRBD1. TRBV23-1 is an ORF; its function is uncertain. The CDR3 spans 15 residues. J lost 2 bases, V lost 4 bases, and 7 bases had no gene match. Here the CDR3 DNA reads TGCGCCAGCAGTCCCGCCAGGGGGCAAACCTACGAGCAGTACTTC. Its protein is CASSPARGQTYEQYF.

This clone is a singleton in its sample. The V gene is TRBV2, the J gene TRBJ1-1; TRBD1 agrees at 9 bases. CDR3 length: 14 residues. Germline V gene data show CDR1 as SNHLY and CDR2 as FYNNEI. The V gene end was trimmed by 7 bases and the J gene end by 1 base; junction bases not matched to a gene: 4. In nucleotides, the CDR3 is TGTGCCAGCAACTACAGGGGGCGGAACACTGAAGCTTTCTTT. Translating it yields CASNYRGRNTEAFF.

The chain has TRBV19 and TRBJ2-2; TRBD1 agrees at 7 bases. The J segment lost 4 bases and the V segment lost 7 bases, leaving 9 bases of the junction unmatched. The CDR3 spans 15 residues. Germline values: CDR1 LNHDA, CDR2 SQIVND (reference sequence). The CDR3, as DNA: TGTGCCAGTACCTTAGGGGGACAGTTCACCGGGGAGCTGTTTTTT. This sequence encodes CASTLGGQFTGELFF.

This chain joins TRBV21-1 and TRBJ2-7; TRBD2 reflects the table's D call only, with no check against the DNA. TRBV21-1 is tagged as a pseudogene. This CDR3 is 17 amino acids long. This CDR3 is CASRLSAGLAEGDEQYF. In DNA form, the CDR3 reads TGTGCCAGCCGCCTTTCAGCAGGACTAGCGGAGGGGGACGAGCAGTACTTC.

V is TRBV28 and J is TRBJ1-1, with D uncertain. V gave up 7 bases and J gave up 4 bases, with 10 bases separating them. In germline, CDR1 is MDHEN, CDR2 SYDVKM. The CDR3 contains 12 residues. The CDR3 DNA is TGTGCCAGCACCGCCCCAGGCACTGAAGCTTTCTTT. This encodes CASTAPGTEAFF.

V is TRBV6-5 and J is TRBJ1-5, with D uncertain. Germline V gene lookup returns CDR1 MNHEY and CDR2 SVGAGI. Trimming left V 6 bases short and J 0 bases short, with 6 bases between. This CDR3 contains 13 residues. The CDR3 loop is CASRKYSNQPQHF. The CDR3 nucleotides read TGTGCCAGCAGAAAATATAGCAATCAGCCCCAGCATTTT.

This chain connects TRBV11-2 to TRBJ1-2, with TRBD1 matching 9 bases. The CDR3 is made up of 15 amino acids. The V and J ends lost 6 bases and 5 bases, in that order; junction bases with no gene match: 10. Per the germline V gene, CDR1 is SGHAT and CDR2 is FQNNGV. CDR3: CASRRPGTGNYGYTF. The CDR3, as DNA: TGTGCCAGCAGGCGACCCGGGACAGGGAATTATGGCTACACCTTC.

The V and J genes are TRBV6-5 and TRBJ2-1; TRBD1 matches 9 bases. CDR3 size: 14 residues. Per germline, CDR1 MNHEY and CDR2 SVGAGI. The junction had 8 bases not matched to a gene; V was cut back by 8 bases and J by 6 bases. This chain's CDR3 is CASLARDRVNEQFF. In nucleotides, the CDR3 is TGTGCCAGCCTTGCCAGGGACAGGGTCAATGAGCAGTTCTTC.

This clone came up a few times. This sequence joins TRBV5-1 and TRBJ1-5; perhaps TRBD1 as D (5 bases). The CDR3 sequence is 15 residues long. In germline, CDR1 is SGHRS, CDR2 YFSETQ. The ends were cut back, 0 bases at V and 7 bases at J, with 14 bases in the middle. Written as DNA, the CDR3 is TGCGCCAGCAGCTTGGAGGGGAATTCAGGGCAGCCCCAGCATTTT. Encoded protein: CASSLEGNSGQPQHF.

V gene TRBV5-4 combines with J gene TRBJ1-3; 10 nucleotides match TRBD1. Germline CDR1 SGHNT, CDR2 YYREEE (reference sequence). Unmatched junction bases numbered 5, after V lost 2 bases and J lost 6 bases. This CDR3 comprises 15 residues. The CDR3 reads CASSLPGQGTNTIYF. The CDR3 bases are TGTGCCAGCAGCTTACCGGGACAGGGGACAAACACCATATATTTT.